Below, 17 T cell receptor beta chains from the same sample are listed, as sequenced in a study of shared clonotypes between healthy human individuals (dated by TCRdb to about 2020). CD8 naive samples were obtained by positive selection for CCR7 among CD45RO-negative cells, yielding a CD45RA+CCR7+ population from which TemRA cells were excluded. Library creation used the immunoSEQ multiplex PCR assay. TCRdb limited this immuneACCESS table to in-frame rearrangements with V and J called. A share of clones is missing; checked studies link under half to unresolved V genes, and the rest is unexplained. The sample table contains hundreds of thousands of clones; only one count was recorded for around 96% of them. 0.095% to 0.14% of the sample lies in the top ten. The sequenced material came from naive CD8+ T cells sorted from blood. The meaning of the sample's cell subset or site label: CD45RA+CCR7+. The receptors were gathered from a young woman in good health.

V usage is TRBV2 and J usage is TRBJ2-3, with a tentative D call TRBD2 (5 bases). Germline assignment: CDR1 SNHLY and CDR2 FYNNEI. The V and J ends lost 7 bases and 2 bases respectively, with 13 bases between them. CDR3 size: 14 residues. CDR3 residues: CASMDRGYTDTQYF. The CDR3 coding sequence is TGTGCCAGCATGGACCGGGGATACACAGATACGCAGTATTTT.

In nucleotides, the CDR3 is TGTGCCAGCAGTGTCGCGGATGGTTACAATGAGCAGTTCTTC. It specifies CASSVADGYNEQFF. The rearrangement uses TRBV2 and TRBJ2-1; unclear D gene. Germline loops: CDR1 SNHLY, CDR2 FYNNEI. V was pared by 4 bases and J by 4 bases, with 11 bases between. The CDR3 covers 14 residues.

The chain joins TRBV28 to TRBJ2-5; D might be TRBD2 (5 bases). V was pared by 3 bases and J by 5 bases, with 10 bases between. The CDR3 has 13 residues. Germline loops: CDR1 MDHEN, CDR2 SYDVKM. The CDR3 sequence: CASSFSGMETQYF. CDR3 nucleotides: TGTGCCAGCAGTTTTTCGGGGATGGAGACCCAGTACTTC.

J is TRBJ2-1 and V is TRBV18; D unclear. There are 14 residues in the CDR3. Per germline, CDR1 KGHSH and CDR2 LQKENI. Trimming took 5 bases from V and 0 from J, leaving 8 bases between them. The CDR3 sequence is CASSSGDSYNEQFF. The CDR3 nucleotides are TGTGCCAGCTCATCTGGGGACTCCTACAATGAGCAGTTCTTC.

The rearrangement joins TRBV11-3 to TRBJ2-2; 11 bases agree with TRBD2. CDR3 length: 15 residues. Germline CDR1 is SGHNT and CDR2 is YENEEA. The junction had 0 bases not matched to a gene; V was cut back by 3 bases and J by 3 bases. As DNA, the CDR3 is TGTGCCAGCAGCTTGACTAGCGGGGACACCGGGGAGCTGTTTTTT. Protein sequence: CASSLTSGDTGELFF.

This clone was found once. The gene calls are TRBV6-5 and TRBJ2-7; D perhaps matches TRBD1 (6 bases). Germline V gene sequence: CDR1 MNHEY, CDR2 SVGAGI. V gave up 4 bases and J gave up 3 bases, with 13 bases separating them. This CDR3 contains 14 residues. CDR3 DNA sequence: TGTGCCAGCAGTTTCACAGGGAAAGGCTACGAGCAGTACTTC. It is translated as CASSFTGKGYEQYF.

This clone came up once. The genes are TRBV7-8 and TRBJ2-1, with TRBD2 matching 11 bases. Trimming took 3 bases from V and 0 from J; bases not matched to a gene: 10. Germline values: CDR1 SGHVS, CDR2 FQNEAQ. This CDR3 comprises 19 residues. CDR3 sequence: CASSFSPGLAVGSYNEQFF. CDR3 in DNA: TGTGCCAGCAGCTTTTCTCCGGGACTAGCGGTGGGCTCCTACAATGAGCAGTTCTTC.

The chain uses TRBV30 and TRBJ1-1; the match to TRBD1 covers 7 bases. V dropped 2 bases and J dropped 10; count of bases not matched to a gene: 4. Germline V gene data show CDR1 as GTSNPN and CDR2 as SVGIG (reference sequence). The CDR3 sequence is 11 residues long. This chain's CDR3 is CAWSSGGVAFF. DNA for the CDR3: TGTGCCTGGAGTTCAGGGGGTGTAGCTTTCTTT.

The CDR3 loop is CARIQENTEAFF. The CDR3 DNA reads as TGTGCCAGGATTCAGGAGAACACTGAAGCTTTCTTT. The chain recombines TRBV2 with TRBJ1-1; unclear D gene. V dropped 9 bases and J dropped 1 base, with 9 bases sitting between them. Germline values: CDR1 SNHLY, CDR2 FYNNEI. This CDR3 is 12 amino acids long.

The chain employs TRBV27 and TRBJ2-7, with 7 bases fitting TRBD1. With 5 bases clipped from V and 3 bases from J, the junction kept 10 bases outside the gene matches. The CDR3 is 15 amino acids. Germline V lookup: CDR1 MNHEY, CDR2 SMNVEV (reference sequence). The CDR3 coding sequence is TGTGCCAGCAGTCCCTCCATGGGACAGCTCTACGAGCAGTACTTC. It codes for CASSPSMGQLYEQYF.

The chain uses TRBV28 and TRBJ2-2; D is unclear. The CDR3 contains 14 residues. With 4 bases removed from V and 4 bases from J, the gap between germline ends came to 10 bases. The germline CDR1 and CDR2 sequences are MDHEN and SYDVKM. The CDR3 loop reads CASSWKLSTGELFF. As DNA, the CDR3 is TGTGCCAGCAGTTGGAAACTATCCACCGGGGAGCTGTTTTTT.

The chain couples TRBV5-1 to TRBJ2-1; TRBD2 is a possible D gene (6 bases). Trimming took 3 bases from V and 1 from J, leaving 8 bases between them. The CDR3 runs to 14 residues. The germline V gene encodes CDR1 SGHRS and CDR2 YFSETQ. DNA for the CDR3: TGCGCCAGCAGCTCGCGGGGTTCCTACAATGAGCAGTTCTTC. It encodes CASSSRGSYNEQFF.

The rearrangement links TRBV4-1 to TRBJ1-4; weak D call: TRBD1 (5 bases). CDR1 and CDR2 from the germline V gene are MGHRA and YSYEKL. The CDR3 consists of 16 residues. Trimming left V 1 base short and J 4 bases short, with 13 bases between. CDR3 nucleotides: TGCGCCAGCAGCCAAGCGACAGAAGGGCTTAATGAAAAACTGTTTTTT. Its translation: CASSQATEGLNEKLFF.

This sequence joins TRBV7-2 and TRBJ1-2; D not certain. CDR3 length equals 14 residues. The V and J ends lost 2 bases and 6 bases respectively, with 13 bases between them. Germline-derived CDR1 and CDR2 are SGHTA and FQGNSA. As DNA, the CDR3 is TGTGCCAGCAGCTTATTGCGGAGCGAAGATGGCTACACCTTC. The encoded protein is CASSLLRSEDGYTF.

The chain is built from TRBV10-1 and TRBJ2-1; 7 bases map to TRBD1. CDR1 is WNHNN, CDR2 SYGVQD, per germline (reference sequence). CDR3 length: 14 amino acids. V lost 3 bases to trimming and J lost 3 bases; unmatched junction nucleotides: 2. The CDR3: CASSEAGGYNEQFF. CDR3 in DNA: TGCGCCAGCAGTGAAGCAGGGGGCTACAATGAGCAGTTCTTC.

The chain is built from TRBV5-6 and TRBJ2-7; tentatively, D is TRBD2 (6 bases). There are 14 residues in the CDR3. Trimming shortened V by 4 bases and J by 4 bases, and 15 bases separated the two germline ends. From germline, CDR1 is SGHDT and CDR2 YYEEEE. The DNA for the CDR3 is TGTGCCAGCAGCCAAAGGGGAGGCGCATACGAGCAGTACTTC. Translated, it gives CASSQRGGAYEQYF.

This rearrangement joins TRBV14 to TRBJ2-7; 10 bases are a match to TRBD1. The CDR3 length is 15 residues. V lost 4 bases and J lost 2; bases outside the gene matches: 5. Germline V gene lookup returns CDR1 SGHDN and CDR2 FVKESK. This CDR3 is CASSLTGGPPYEQYF. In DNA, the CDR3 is TGTGCCAGCAGCCTGACAGGGGGCCCCCCCTACGAGCAGTACTTC.